This T cell receptor (beta chain) was profiled in a study of Graves' ophthalmopathy and Graves' hyperthyroidism. Study-wide background: The authors collected peripheral blood at initial diagnosis, before any treatment. Overall study results and limits: Most expanded thyroid clonotypes above 0.001 frequency also appeared in blood.

Using RNA transcripts, the TCR beta CDR3 regions were amplified. First-round RT-PCR with HTBI primers preceded a second-round multiplex PCR. MiXCR was run by TCRdb on the multiplex PCR reads, yielding one entry per CDR3 protein. The sample has more than 300,000 distinct CDR3 sequences, less than 20% seen once. Absence of ophthalmopathy within 18 months of follow-up defined stable hyperthyroidism. From fresh peripheral blood, 8.5 to 10 ml in volume, the PBMCs were obtained. V was clipped by 3 bases and J by 0 bases, with 12 bases between them. The CDR3 loop spans 16 amino acids. Germline CDR1 is MNHNS and CDR2 is SASEGT. This clonotype was detected many times. Its antigen is not known.

The sample consisted of peripheral blood. The receptor's source is a woman younger than 30 with stable Graves' hyperthyroidism. The chain is built from TRBV6-1 and TRBJ2-4; D is possibly TRBD2 (6 bases). The chain's CDR3 is CASSERGSLAKNIQYF. CDR3 nucleotide sequence: TGTGCCAGCAGTGAGCGGGGTTCTTTAGCCAAAAACATTCAGTACTTC.